The rows below give T cell receptor beta chains drawn from one sample of a study of human T cells and chemical hapten exposure. TCRdb itself ran the RACE reads through MiXCR, one entry per CDR3 protein. The data show tens of thousands of distinct CDR3 sequences, 10% to 15% seen once. Material: whole blood, obtained in connection with sensitization to the hapten diphenylcyclopropenone (DPC). These receptors were obtained from a woman in her sixties or seventies with alopecia areata. Some clones in this sample may be carry-over from other donors' samples. The CDR3 runs from the conserved cysteine through the conserved F or W. D genes are given only for firm matches. Where a row states a size, it is once, few, many or the class of an expanded clone; other rows omit it.

CDR3 DNA | CDR3 protein | CDR3 length | clone size | D gene | J gene | V gene
TGTGCCTGTGACCAGTTCTCGAGAACTGAAGCTTTCTTT | CACDQFSRTEAFF | 13 | . | . | TRBJ1-1 | TRBV30
TGCAGCGTCATACCGCGTCGGGGGCATGGCGAGACCCAGTACTTC | CSVIPRRGHGETQYF | 15 | . | . | TRBJ2-5 | TRBV29-1
TGTGCCAGCAGTCCTACCGGGACAGGGGGTAGGGATGAGCAGTTCTTC | CASSPTGTGGRDEQFF | 16 | . | TRBD1 | TRBJ2-1 | TRBV6-2/TRBV6-3
TGTGCCAGCAGCGTCACAGGAGTCTCCTACGAGCAGTACTTC | CASSVTGVSYEQYF | 14 | many | . | TRBJ2-7 | TRBV9
TGTGCCAGCAACCCGGGACAGGCGACCTATGGCTACACCTTC | CASNPGQATYGYTF | 14 | few | TRBD1 | TRBJ1-2 | TRBV12-3/TRBV12-4
TGTGCCAGTAGTCCCGGATCGGGACACGCAAGCACAGATACGCAGTATTTT | CASSPGSGHASTDTQYF | 17 | . | . | TRBJ2-3 | TRBV19
TGTGCCAGCCGAAGGACGCTAGCGGGGGGGTACAATGAGCAGTTCTTC | CASRRTLAGGYNEQFF | 16 | many | TRBD2 | TRBJ2-1 | TRBV6-2/TRBV6-3
TGTGCCAGTAGTGCCACAGCAGGTACCGCCGGGCATTTT | CASSATAGTAGHF | 13 | many | . | TRBJ1-5 | TRBV19
TGTGCCAGCAGTTTAGCGTCCCCCCCCAGGGCTTCTGGAAACACCATATATTTT | CASSLASPPRASGNTIYF | 18 | . | . | TRBJ1-3 | TRBV12-3/TRBV12-4
TGTGCCAGCAGCAAAGTCTGGAGGGTCCAAAATGAAAAACTGTTTTTT | CASSKVWRVQNEKLFF | 16 | many | . | TRBJ1-4 | TRBV21-1
TGTGCCAGCTCACCGGGACAGGGCAACCCCTTCGCAGATACGCAGTATTTT | CASSPGQGNPFADTQYF | 17 | many | TRBD1 | TRBJ2-3 | TRBV18
TGTGCCAGCAGTGAAACCTGGGGGAGGAACACTGAAGCTTTCTTT | CASSETWGRNTEAFF | 15 | few | . | TRBJ1-1 | TRBV2